One T cell receptor (beta chain) is described in this entry. TCRdb reprocessed the RT-PCR reads with MiXCR, giving one entry per CDR3 protein. The table records about 680,000 distinct CDR3 sequences, 14% of them present only once. This CDR3 contains 14 residues. Germline V CDR1 and CDR2: ENHRY, SYGVKD. Deletions cut 6 bases from V and 5 bases from J, with 14 bases between. The sequence came from a female donor in good health, serving as a healthy control. This chain uses TRBV10-3 with TRBJ1-5; D is unclear. What was sequenced was memory CD4+ T cells from blood. Here the CDR3 reads CAIRPPGLDQPQHF. CDR3 bases: TGTGCCATCAGACCACCAGGACTCGATCAGCCCCAGCATTTT.